This entry features one TCR beta chain sequence. The same CDR3 also results from other DNA sequences found in this sample. This specimen belongs to a study of blood T cell repertoires in COVID-19. The wider study: Samples came from the United States, Italy and Spain, spanning acute and convalescent COVID-19. T cells, B-cell-depleted T cells, or PBMCs supplied cDNA or gDNA.

Per the original data handling: Reference gene primers were amplified, and this amplification served to estimate nucleated cell counts. Sequencing was performed with immunoSEQ multiplex PCR; in TCRdb, only in-frame clones are kept and a portion is missing. V and J calls and clone size are given by that table; D and trimming were obtained from the DNA. The sample includes under 150,000 clones, 75% to 90% of them seen just once. The CDR3 is made up of 13 amino acids. V was cut by 4 bases and J by 1 base, with 4 bases left in between. Germline V CDR1 and CDR2: SGHTA, FQGNSA. The genes are TRBV7-2 and TRBJ2-2, with unresolved D. Sequencing was performed on peripheral blood. This receptor was taken from a woman aged 45-59 years who had recovered from COVID-19. The CDR3, as DNA: TGTGCCAGCAGCTCCCGGAACACCGGGGAGCTGTTTTTT. Protein product: CASSSRNTGELFF.